Listed here is a single T cell receptor (beta chain). Its antigen is unknown. Only in-frame clones appear in the TCRdb table, and some are missing; sequencing was by immunoSEQ multiplex PCR. The sample lists 4,500 to 7,000 clones, approximately 66% occurring once. The data derive from a study of CD8 T cell repertoires and HIV-1 epitope variants. Overall study: Epitopes were three Gag families plus Nef HW9 and YT9.

The sequencing input was cultured CD8+ T cells derived from PBMCs. This TCR was sampled from a male donor with HIV.

This CDR3 reads CASSFWPTGKEYEQYF. The DNA for the CDR3 is TGTGCCAGCAGCTTCTGGCCAACAGGAAAGGAATACGAGCAGTACTTC. The chain couples TRBV5-5 to TRBJ2-7, with D possibly being TRBD1 (5 bases). V dropped 2 bases and J dropped 4 bases, with 19 bases sitting between them. CDR3 size: 16 residues. Germline CDR1 reads SGHKS; CDR2 reads YYEKEE (reference sequence).